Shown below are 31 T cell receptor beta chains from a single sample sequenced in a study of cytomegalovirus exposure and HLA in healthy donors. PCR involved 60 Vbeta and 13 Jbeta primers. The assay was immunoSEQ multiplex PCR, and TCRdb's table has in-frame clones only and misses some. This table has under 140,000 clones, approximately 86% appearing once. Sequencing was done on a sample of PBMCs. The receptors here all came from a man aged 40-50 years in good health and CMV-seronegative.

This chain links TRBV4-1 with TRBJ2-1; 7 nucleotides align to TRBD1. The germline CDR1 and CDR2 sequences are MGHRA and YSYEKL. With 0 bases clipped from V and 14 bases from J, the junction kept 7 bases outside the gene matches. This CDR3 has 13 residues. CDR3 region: CASSQDSGTAEFF. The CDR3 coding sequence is TGCGCCAGCAGCCAAGATTCTGGGACAGCGGAGTTCTTC.

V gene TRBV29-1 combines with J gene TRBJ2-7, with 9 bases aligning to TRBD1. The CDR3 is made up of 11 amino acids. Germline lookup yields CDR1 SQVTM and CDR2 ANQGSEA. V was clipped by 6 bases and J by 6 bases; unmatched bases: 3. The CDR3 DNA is TGCAGCGTGAGGACAGGGGTCGAGCAGTACTTC. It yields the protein CSVRTGVEQYF.

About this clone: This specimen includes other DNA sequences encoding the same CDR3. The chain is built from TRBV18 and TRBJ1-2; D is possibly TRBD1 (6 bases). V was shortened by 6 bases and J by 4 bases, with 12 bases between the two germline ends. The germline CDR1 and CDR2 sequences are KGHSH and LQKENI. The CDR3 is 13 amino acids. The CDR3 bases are TGTGCCAGCTCCCCAGGACAGTTCTATGGCTACACCTTC. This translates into CASSPGQFYGYTF.

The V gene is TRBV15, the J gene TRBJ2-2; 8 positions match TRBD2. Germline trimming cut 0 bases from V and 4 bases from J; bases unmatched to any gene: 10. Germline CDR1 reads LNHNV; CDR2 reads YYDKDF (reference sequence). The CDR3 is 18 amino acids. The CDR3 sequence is CATSRDRAGARGTGELFF. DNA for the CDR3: TGTGCCACCAGCAGAGATCGAGCGGGGGCGAGGGGCACCGGGGAGCTGTTTTTT.

CDR3 loop: CAITARGYGSPLHF. The DNA for the CDR3 is TGTGCCATCACCGCCAGGGGATATGGATCACCCCTCCACTTT. V gene TRBV10-3 combines with J gene TRBJ1-6; D is possibly TRBD1 (6 bases). V shed 7 bases and J shed 10 bases, with 17 bases lying between them. Germline loops: CDR1 ENHRY, CDR2 SYGVKD. The CDR3 loop spans 14 amino acids.

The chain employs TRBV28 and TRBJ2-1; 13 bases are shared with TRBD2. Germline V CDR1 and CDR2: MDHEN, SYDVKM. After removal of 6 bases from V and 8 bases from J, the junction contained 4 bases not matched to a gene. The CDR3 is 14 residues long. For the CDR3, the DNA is TGTGCCAGCAGAACTAGCGGGGGGGCCTATGAGCAGTTCTTC. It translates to CASRTSGGAYEQFF.

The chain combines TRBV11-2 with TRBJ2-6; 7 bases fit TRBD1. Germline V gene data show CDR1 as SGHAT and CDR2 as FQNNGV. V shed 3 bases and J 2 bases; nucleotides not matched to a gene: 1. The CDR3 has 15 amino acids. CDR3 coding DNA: TGTGCCAGCAGCTTCCAGGGGGCTGGGGCCAACGTCCTGACTTTC. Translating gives CASSFQGAGANVLTF.

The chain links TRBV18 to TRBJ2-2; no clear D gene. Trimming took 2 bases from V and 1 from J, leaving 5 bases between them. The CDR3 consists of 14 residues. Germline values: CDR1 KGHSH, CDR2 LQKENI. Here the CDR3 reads CASSPNLNTGELFF. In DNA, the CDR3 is TGTGCCAGCTCACCAAACTTGAACACCGGGGAGCTGTTTTTT.

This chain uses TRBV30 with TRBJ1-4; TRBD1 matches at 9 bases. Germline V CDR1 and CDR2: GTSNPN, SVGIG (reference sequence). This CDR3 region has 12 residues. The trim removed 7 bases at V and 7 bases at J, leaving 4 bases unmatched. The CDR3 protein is CASGTGFEKLFF. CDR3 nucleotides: TGTGCCTCCGGGACAGGGTTTGAAAAACTGTTTTTT.

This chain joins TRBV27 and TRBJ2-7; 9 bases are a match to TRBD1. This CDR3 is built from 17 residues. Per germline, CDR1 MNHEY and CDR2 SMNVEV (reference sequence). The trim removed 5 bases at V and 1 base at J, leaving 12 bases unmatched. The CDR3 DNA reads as TGTGCCAGCAGTCCCTATCCGGGACAGGGTTCGTCCTACGAGCAGTACTTC. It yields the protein CASSPYPGQGSSYEQYF.

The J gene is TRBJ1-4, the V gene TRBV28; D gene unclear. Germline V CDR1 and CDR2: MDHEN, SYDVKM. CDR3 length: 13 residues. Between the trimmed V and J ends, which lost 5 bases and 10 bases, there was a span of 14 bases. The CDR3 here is CASSLTQGAKLFF. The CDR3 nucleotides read TGTGCCAGCAGTCTGACTCAAGGAGCAAAACTGTTTTTT.

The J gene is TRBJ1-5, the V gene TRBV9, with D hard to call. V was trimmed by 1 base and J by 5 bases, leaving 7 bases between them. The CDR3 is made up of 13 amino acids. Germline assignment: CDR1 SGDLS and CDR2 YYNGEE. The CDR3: CASSVNADQPQHF. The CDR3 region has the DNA TGTGCCAGCAGCGTAAATGCGGATCAGCCCCAGCATTTT.

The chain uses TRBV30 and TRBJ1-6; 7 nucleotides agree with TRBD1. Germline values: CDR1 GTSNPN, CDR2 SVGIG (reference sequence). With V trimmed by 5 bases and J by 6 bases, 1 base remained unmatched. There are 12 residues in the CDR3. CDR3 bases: TGTGCCTGGGACAGGGTTAATTCACCCCTCCACTTT. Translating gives CAWDRVNSPLHF.

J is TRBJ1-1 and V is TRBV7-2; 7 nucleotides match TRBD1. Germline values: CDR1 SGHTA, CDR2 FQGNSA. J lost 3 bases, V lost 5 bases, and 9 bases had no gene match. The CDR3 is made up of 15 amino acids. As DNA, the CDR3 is TGTGCCAGCAGCATCGAAACCACAGGGGACACTGAAGCTTTCTTT. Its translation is CASSIETTGDTEAFF.

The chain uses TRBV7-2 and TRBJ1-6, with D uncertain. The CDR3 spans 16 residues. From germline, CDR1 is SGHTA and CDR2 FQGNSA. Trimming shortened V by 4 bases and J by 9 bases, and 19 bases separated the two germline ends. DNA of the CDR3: TGTGCCAGCAGCTCCCTCGTAGGGTTGGGAGGTTCACCCCTCCACTTT. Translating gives CASSSLVGLGGSPLHF.

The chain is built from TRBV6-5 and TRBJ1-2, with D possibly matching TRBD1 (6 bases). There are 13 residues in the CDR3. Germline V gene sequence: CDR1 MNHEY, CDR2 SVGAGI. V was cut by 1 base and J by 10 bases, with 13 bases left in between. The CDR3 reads CASSYFRGRNYTF. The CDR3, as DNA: TGTGCCAGCAGTTACTTCAGGGGCCGTAACTACACCTTC.

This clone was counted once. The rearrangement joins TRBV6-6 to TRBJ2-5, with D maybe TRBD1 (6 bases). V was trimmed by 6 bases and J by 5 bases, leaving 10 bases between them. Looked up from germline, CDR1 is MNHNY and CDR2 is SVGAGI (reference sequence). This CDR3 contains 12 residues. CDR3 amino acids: CASRQGSETQYF. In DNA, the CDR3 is TGTGCCAGCAGACAGGGTTCGGAGACCCAGTACTTC.

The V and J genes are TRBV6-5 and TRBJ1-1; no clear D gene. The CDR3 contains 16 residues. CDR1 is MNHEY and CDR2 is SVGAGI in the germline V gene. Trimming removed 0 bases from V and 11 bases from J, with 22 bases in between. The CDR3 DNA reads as TGTGCCAGCAGTTACTCGACTTCCTCCGGGAAACCCCGGGCTTTCTTT. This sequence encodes CASSYSTSSGKPRAFF.

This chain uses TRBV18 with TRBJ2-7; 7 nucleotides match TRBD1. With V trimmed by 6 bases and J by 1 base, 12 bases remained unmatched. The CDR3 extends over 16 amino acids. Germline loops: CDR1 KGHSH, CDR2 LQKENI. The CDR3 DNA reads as TGTGCCAGCTCGCGTACAGGGGCCGGGCCGTCCTACGAGCAGTACTTC. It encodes CASSRTGAGPSYEQYF. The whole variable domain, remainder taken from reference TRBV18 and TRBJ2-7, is NAGVMQNPRHLVRRRGQEARLRCSPMKGHSHVYWYRQLPEEGLKFMVYLQKENIIDESGMPKERFSAEFPKEGPSILRIQQVVRGDSAAYFCASSRTGAGPSYEQYFGPGTRLTVT.

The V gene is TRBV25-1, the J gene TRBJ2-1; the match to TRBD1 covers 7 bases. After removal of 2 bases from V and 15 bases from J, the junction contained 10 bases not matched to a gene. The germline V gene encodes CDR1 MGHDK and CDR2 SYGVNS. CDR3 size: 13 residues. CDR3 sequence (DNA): TGTGCCAGCAGTGAACCGGGGACAGTACCTCGGTTCTTC. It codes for CASSEPGTVPRFF.

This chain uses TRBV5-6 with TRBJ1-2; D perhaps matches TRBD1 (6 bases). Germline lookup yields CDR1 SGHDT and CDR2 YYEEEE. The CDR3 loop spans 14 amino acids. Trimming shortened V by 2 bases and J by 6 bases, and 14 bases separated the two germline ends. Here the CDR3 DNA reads TGTGCCAGCAGCTTTTATACAGGGTCTAATGGCTACACCTTC. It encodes CASSFYTGSNGYTF.

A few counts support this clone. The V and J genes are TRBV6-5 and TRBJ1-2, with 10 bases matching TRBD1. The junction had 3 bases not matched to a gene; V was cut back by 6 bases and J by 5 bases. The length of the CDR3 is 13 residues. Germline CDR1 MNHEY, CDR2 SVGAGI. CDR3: CASSVDRGYGYTF. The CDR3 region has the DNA TGTGCCAGCAGCGTGGACAGGGGGTATGGCTACACCTTC.

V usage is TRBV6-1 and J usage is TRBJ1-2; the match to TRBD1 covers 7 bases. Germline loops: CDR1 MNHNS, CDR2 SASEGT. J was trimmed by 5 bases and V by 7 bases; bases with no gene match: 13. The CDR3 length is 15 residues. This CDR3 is CASIVANRGAYGYTF. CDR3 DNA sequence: TGTGCCAGCATCGTCGCGAACAGGGGAGCTTATGGCTACACCTTC.

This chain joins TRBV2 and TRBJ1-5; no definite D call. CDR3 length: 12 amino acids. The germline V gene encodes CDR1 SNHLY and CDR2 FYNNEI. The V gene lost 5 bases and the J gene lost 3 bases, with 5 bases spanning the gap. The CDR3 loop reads CASSSVNQPQHF. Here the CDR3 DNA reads TGTGCCAGCAGTTCAGTCAATCAGCCCCAGCATTTT.

CDR3 bases: TGTGCCAGCAGCGACACTTCCGGGGGGTACGGCTACACCTTC. Its translation: CASSDTSGGYGYTF. This chain joins TRBV6-5 and TRBJ1-2; D is possibly TRBD1 (5 bases). With 6 bases removed from V and 8 bases from J, the gap between germline ends came to 19 bases. The length of the CDR3 is 14 residues. The germline gives CDR1 MNHEY, CDR2 SVGAGI.

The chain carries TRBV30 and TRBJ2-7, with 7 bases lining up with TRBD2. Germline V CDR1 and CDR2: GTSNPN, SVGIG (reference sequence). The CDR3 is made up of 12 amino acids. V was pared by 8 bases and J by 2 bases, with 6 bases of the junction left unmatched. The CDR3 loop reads CAISGGPYEQYF. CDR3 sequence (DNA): TGTGCCATTTCGGGGGGACCCTACGAGCAGTACTTC.

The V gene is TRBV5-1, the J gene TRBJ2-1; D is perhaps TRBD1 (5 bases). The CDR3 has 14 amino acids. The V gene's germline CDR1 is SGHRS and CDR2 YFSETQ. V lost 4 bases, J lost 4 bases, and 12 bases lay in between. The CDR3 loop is CASSRPDTYNEQFF. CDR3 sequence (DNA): TGCGCCAGCAGCAGGCCGGACACTTACAATGAGCAGTTCTTC.

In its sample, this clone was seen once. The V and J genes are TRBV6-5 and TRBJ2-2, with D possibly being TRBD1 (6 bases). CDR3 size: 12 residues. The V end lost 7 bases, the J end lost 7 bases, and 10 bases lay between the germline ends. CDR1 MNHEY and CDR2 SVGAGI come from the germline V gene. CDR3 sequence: CASTRGGGELFF. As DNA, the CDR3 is TGTGCCAGCACCAGGGGTGGCGGGGAGCTGTTTTTT.

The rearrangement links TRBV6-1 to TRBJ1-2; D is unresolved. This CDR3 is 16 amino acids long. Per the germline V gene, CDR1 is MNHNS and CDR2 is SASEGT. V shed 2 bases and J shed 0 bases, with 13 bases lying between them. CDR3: CASSERWAGANYGYTF. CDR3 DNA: TGTGCCAGCAGTGAACGGTGGGCAGGCGCTAACTATGGCTACACCTTC.

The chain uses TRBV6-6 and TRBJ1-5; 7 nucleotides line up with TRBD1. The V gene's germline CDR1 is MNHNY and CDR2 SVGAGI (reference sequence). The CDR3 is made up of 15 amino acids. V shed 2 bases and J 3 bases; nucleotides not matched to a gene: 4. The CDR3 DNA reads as TGTGCCAGCAGTTACAGGGGACAGATCAATCAGCCCCAGCATTTT. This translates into CASSYRGQINQPQHF.

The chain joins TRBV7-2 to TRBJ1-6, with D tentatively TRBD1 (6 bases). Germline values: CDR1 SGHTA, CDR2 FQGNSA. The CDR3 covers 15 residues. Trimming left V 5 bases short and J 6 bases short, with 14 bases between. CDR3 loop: CASSRGRGGNSPLHF. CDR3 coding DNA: TGTGCCAGCAGCCGAGGGAGAGGGGGTAATTCACCCCTCCACTTT. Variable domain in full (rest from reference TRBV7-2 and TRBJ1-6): GAGVSQSPSNKVTEKGKDVELRCDPISGHTALYWYRQSLGQGLEFLIYFQGNSAPDKSGLPSDRFSAERTGGSVSTLTIQRTQQEDSAVYLCASSRGRGGNSPLHFGNGTRLTVT.